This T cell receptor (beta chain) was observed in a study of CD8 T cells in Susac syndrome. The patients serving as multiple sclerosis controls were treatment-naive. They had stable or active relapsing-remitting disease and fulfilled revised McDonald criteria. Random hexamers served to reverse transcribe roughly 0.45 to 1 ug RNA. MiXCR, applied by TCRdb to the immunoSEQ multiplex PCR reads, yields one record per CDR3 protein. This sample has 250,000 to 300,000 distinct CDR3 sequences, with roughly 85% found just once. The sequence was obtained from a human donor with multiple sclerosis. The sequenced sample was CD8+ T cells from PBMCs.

CDR3 sequence: CASSILAGSSDTQYF. CDR3 nucleotide sequence: TGTGCCAGCAGTATTCTAGCGGGATCCTCCGATACGCAGTATTTT. The J gene is TRBJ2-3, the V gene TRBV6-1; 9 nucleotides agree with TRBD2. The CDR3 has 15 amino acids. Per germline, CDR1 MNHNS and CDR2 SASEGT. Germline trimming cut 5 bases from V and 6 bases from J; bases unmatched to any gene: 9.